The clone carrying this T cell receptor beta chain showed up just a few times. Data came from immunoSEQ multiplex PCR; TCRdb stores just in-frame clones and leaves some out. The repertoire holds more than 65,000 clones, with about 90% as singletons. The data stem from a study of T cell changes during pregnancy in multiple sclerosis. Germline V gene sequence: CDR1 SGHDT, CDR2 YYEEEE. J gave up 5 bases and V 0 bases, and 2 bases lay outside the gene matches. CDR3 length: 14 residues. The chain employs TRBV5-6 and TRBJ1-2, with 9 nucleotides matching TRBD1. The sequencing used peripheral blood, collected in the first trimester of pregnancy. This receptor was identified in a female donor with multiple sclerosis, enrolled in a pregnancy study. The CDR3 bases are TGTGCCAGCAGCTTGGCGGGGACAGGGTATGGCTACACCTTC. It yields the protein CASSLAGTGYGYTF. Drawing the rest from reference TRBV5-6 and TRBJ1-2, the complete variable domain is DAGVTQSPTHLIKTRGQQVTLRCSPKSGHDTVSWYQQALGQGPQFIFQYYEEEERQRGNFPDRFSGHQFPNYSSELNVNALLLGDSALYLCASSLAGTGYGYTFGSGTRLTVV.